This T cell receptor (beta chain) was identified during a study of T cells after yellow fever vaccination. Study-wide points: Shared CD4/CD8 clonotypes were a small share, likely from convergent recombination.

The sample holds a few counts of this clonotype. Its matching antigen is unknown. The CDR3 has 18 residues. Per the germline V gene, CDR1 is MGHRA and CDR2 is YSYEKL. V lost 4 bases to trimming and J lost 0 bases, with 16 bases between them. TCRdb itself ran the 5' RACE reads through MiXCR, one entry per CDR3 protein. In the table there are roughly 310,000 distinct CDR3 sequences, 8.5% to 9% of which are singletons. The sample consisted of PBMCs, taken on the day of the first yellow fever vaccination. V gene TRBV4-1 combines with J gene TRBJ1-6; possibly TRBD1 for D (5 bases). The sequence derives from a man between 18 and 35 years old who received the YFV17D yellow fever vaccine. The CDR3: CASSPGPPGSSYNSPLHF. The CDR3 coding sequence is TGCGCCAGCAGCCCCGGCCCCCCAGGGAGCTCCTATAATTCACCCCTCCACTTT.